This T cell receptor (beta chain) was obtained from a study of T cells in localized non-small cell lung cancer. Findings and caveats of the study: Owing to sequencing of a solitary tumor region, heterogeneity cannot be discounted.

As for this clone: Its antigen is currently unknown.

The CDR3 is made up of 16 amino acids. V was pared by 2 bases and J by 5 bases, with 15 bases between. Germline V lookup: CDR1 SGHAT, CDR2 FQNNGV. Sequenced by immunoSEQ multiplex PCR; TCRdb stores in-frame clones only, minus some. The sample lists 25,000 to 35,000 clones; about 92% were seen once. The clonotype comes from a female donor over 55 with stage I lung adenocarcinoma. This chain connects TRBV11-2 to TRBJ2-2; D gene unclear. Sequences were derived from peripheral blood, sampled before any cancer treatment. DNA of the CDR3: TGTGCCAGCAGCTTACTGGCCCCCCTAGGTACCGGGGAGCTGTTTTTT. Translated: CASSLLAPLGTGELFF.